This entry lists 23 T cell receptor beta chains sequenced from one sample in a study of Ad26.COV2.S vaccination and SARS-CoV-2 variants. Stated treatment: around 19 received Ad26.COV2.S at low or high dose, single or two shots; roughly five received placebo; per-sample allocation not given. Sampling occurred on day 63 after the first vaccine or placebo injection. The repertoire was sequenced with immunoSEQ multiplex PCR; TCRdb's copy has only in-frame clones and lacks some. There are 300,000 to 400,000 clones in the sample; roughly 86% occur only once, and around 2% lies in the top ten. The sequencing here drew on peripheral blood, taken in a trial of Ad26.COV2.S vaccine versus placebo. These receptors originate from a person aged 18 to 59 who received the Ad26.COV2.S COVID-19 vaccine or a placebo.

The count of this clone is one. The V and J genes are TRBV19 and TRBJ1-5; 10 bases align to TRBD1. The V gene end was trimmed by 2 bases and the J gene end by 7 bases; junction bases not matched to a gene: 8. The germline CDR1 and CDR2 sequences are LNHDA and SQIVND (reference sequence). The CDR3 runs 16 residues. The CDR3 is CASSIQGTGVFQPQHF. The CDR3 DNA sequence: TGTGCCAGTAGTATACAGGGGACAGGGGTGTTCCAGCCCCAGCATTTT.

The chain couples TRBV18 to TRBJ2-3; 8 nucleotides agree with TRBD1. V shed 4 bases, J shed 6 bases, and the junction held 15 bases outside the gene matches. The CDR3 totals 17 residues. CDR1 and CDR2 from the germline V gene are KGHSH and LQKENI. The CDR3 here is CASSLPRQGIFVDTQYF. The DNA for the CDR3 is TGTGCCAGCTCACTCCCTCGACAGGGGATTTTTGTTGATACGCAGTATTTT.

The V and J genes are TRBV19 and TRBJ2-1, with D perhaps matching TRBD1 (5 bases). Germline-derived CDR1 and CDR2 are LNHDA and SQIVND (reference sequence). Trimming removed 3 bases from V and 15 bases from J, with 18 bases in between. The CDR3 is 13 amino acids. This CDR3 reads CASSMLTGVPMFF. CDR3 DNA sequence: TGTGCCAGTAGTATGTTAACAGGAGTACCCATGTTCTTC. The whole variable domain, filled in from reference TRBV19 and TRBJ2-1, reads DGGITQSPKYLFRKEGQNVTLSCEQNLNHDAMYWYRQDPGQGLRLIYYSQIVNDFQKGDIAEGYSVSREKKESFPLTVTSAQKNPTAFYLCASSMLTGVPMFFGPGTRLTVL.

The J gene is TRBJ1-5, the V gene TRBV9, with a possible D match to TRBD1 (5 bases). The CDR3 has 14 residues. V gave up 0 bases and J gave up 7 bases, with 11 bases separating them. Germline V CDR1 and CDR2: SGDLS, YYNGEE. CDR3 nucleotides: TGTGCCAGCAGCGTAGGGCAGGGTGGCCAGCCCCAGCATTTT. Its translation: CASSVGQGGQPQHF.

The chain combines TRBV4-1 with TRBJ2-1; 8 nucleotides agree with TRBD2. The germline gives CDR1 MGHRA, CDR2 YSYEKL. V shed 0 bases and J 4 bases; nucleotides not matched to a gene: 11. This CDR3 has 18 amino acids. The CDR3 here is CASSQDQSERGRYNEQFF. The CDR3 nucleotides are TGCGCCAGCAGCCAAGATCAGTCCGAGCGGGGGAGATACAATGAGCAGTTCTTC.

In its sample, this clone was seen a few times. V gene TRBV10-3 combines with J gene TRBJ1-2; D gene uncertain. CDR3 length: 14 amino acids. In germline, CDR1 is ENHRY, CDR2 SYGVKD. Trimming took 2 bases from V and 4 from J, leaving 11 bases between them. DNA of the CDR3: TGTGCCATCAGTGAGCTGGCCTCCCTCTATGGCTACACCTTC. Its protein is CAISELASLYGYTF.

This clone was seen just once. This chain joins TRBV27 and TRBJ2-7; 8 bases match TRBD2. This CDR3 has 15 amino acids. Germline CDR1 is MNHEY and CDR2 is SMNVEV (reference sequence). Germline trimming cut 5 bases from V and 2 bases from J; bases unmatched to any gene: 8. DNA of the CDR3: TGTGCCAGCAGTAGAGCGGGGGCGAACACCTACGAGCAGTACTTC. Translation: CASSRAGANTYEQYF.

The chain has TRBV6-2 or TRBV6-3 and TRBJ1-5; D perhaps matches TRBD1 (5 bases). The CDR3 has 13 amino acids. The germline V and J ends were trimmed by 2 bases and 4 bases, with 6 bases remaining between them. Looked up from germline, CDR1 is MNHEY and CDR2 is SVGEGT. The CDR3 region has the DNA TGTGCCAGCAGTTACCAGGGAAATCAGCCCCAGCATTTT. It yields the protein CASSYQGNQPQHF.

The chain employs TRBV5-8 and TRBJ1-2, with 9 bases lining up with TRBD1. The germline V gene has CDR1 SGHTS and CDR2 YDEGEE. The CDR3 totals 14 residues. Germline trimming cut 4 bases from V and 4 bases from J; bases unmatched to any gene: 5. The CDR3 coding sequence is TGTGCCAGCAGCCCCCGGGACAGGGCCTATGGCTACACCTTC. This sequence encodes CASSPRDRAYGYTF. Filled out from reference TRBV5-8 and TRBJ1-2, the complete variable domain reads EAGVTQSPTHLIKTRGQQATLRCSPISGHTSVYWYQQALGLGLQFLLWYDEGEERNRGNFPPRFSGRQFPNYSSELNVNALELEDSALYLCASSPRDRAYGYTFGSGTRLTVV.

The chain links TRBV4-3 to TRBJ1-2; D is uncertain. Germline lookup yields CDR1 LGHNA and CDR2 YSLEER. The V end lost 4 bases, the J end lost 4 bases, and 13 bases lay between the germline ends. The CDR3 runs 14 residues. CDR3 in amino acids: CASSPWPLIYGYTF. The CDR3 region has the DNA TGCGCCAGCAGCCCGTGGCCCCTTATCTATGGCTACACCTTC.

This clone was recorded only once. The chain links TRBV19 to TRBJ2-3, with TRBD1 matching 7 bases. V lost 7 bases to trimming and J lost 0 bases; unmatched junction nucleotides: 7. There are 15 residues in the CDR3. Looked up from germline, CDR1 is LNHDA and CDR2 is SQIVND (reference sequence). In nucleotides, the CDR3 is TGTGCCAGTACCTCCAGGGGGTTTAGCACAGATACGCAGTATTTT. Protein sequence: CASTSRGFSTDTQYF.

The V and J genes are TRBV6-5 and TRBJ1-2; 10 positions match TRBD1. V lost 5 bases to trimming and J lost 4 bases; unmatched junction nucleotides: 7. Germline V lookup: CDR1 MNHEY, CDR2 SVGAGI. CDR3 length: 15 amino acids. CDR3 in DNA: TGTGCCAGCAGTACTCCGGGACAGGGGCCCTATGGCTACACCTTC. It specifies CASSTPGQGPYGYTF.

This clone showed up just once. The gene calls are TRBV11-2 and TRBJ2-1, with 9 bases aligning to TRBD2. The length of the CDR3 is 14 residues. Per the germline V gene, CDR1 is SGHAT and CDR2 is FQNNGV. J gave up 9 bases and V 5 bases, and 8 bases lay outside the gene matches. CDR3 nucleotide sequence: TGTGCCAGCAGCGTATTAGCGGGGGACTTTGAGCAGTTCTTC. Translation gives CASSVLAGDFEQFF.

V and J are TRBV4-1 and TRBJ1-2; 9 bases are a match to TRBD1. The J segment lost 5 bases and the V segment lost 0 bases, leaving 13 bases of the junction unmatched. Germline CDR1 is MGHRA and CDR2 is YSYEKL. The CDR3 is 18 residues long. CDR3: CASSQEQGAPRDDYGYTF. CDR3 sequence (DNA): TGCGCCAGCAGCCAAGAACAGGGGGCCCCCCGAGACGATTATGGCTACACCTTC.

This chain connects TRBV18 to TRBJ1-1; D possibly corresponds to TRBD1 (6 bases). V shed 3 bases and J shed 0 bases, with 14 bases lying between them. CDR1 KGHSH and CDR2 LQKENI come from the germline V gene. This CDR3 region has 16 residues. The CDR3 is CASSPAARTVNTEAFF. DNA for the CDR3: TGTGCCAGCTCACCCGCTGCCCGGACAGTGAACACTGAAGCTTTCTTT.

As DNA, the CDR3 is TGTGCCAGCAGCTTTCGAGGGACGGGGACTTATTCACCCCTCCACTTT. This gives the protein CASSFRGTGTYSPLHF. The gene calls are TRBV5-6 and TRBJ1-6; perhaps TRBD1 as D (5 bases). The ends were cut back, 2 bases at V and 8 bases at J, with 17 bases in the middle. Germline CDR1 and CDR2: SGHDT and YYEEEE. This CDR3 has 16 amino acids.

The gene calls are TRBV7-9 and TRBJ2-1, with 12 bases lining up with TRBD1. The V gene end was trimmed by 3 bases and the J gene end by 5 bases; junction bases not matched to a gene: 2. Germline V gene lookup returns CDR1 SEHNR and CDR2 FQNEAQ (reference sequence). CDR3 length: 15 residues. DNA of the CDR3: TGTGCCAGCAGCTTGGGACAGGGGGCCGACAATGAGCAGTTCTTC. This sequence encodes CASSLGQGADNEQFF.

The chain recombines TRBV5-4 with TRBJ2-1; the D gene is possibly TRBD2 (5 bases). The CDR3 totals 13 residues. The germline V gene has CDR1 SGHNT and CDR2 YYREEE (reference sequence). Trimming removed 0 bases from V and 5 bases from J, with 6 bases in between. The CDR3 region is CASSLGENNEQFF. In DNA form, the CDR3 reads TGTGCCAGCAGCTTGGGGGAGAACAATGAGCAGTTCTTC.

The rearrangement joins TRBV15 to TRBJ1-1; D gene unclear. From germline, CDR1 is LNHNV and CDR2 YYDKDF (reference sequence). Trimming took 5 bases from V and 5 from J, leaving 18 bases between them. The CDR3 is made up of 15 amino acids. This CDR3 is CATSLTDGPETEAFF. As DNA, the CDR3 is TGTGCCACCAGCCTTACTGACGGCCCGGAGACTGAAGCTTTCTTT.

The chain uses TRBV5-5 and TRBJ1-2, with D unclear. Trimming pared 0 bases from V and 6 bases from J, leaving 6 bases between. The CDR3 runs to 12 residues. Germline V gene lookup returns CDR1 SGHKS and CDR2 YYEKEE (reference sequence). CDR3 in amino acids: CASSLEFNGYTF. In nucleotides, the CDR3 is TGTGCCAGCAGCTTGGAATTCAATGGCTACACCTTC.

The chain couples TRBV9 to TRBJ2-1, with 7 bases aligning to TRBD1. The V and J ends lost 3 bases and 2 bases, in that order; junction bases with no gene match: 8. Per germline, CDR1 SGDLS and CDR2 YYNGEE. The CDR3 sequence is 16 residues long. The CDR3 region is CASSANDRVTYNEQFF. The CDR3, as DNA: TGTGCCAGCAGCGCAAACGACAGGGTCACCTACAATGAGCAGTTCTTC.

The genes are TRBV11-2 and TRBJ2-1, with 15 nucleotides matching TRBD2. The CDR3 spans 16 residues. With 5 bases clipped from V and 10 bases from J, the junction kept 9 bases outside the gene matches. The germline V gene has CDR1 SGHAT and CDR2 FQNNGV. The CDR3 DNA is TGTGCCAGCAGCCCCCGGACTAGCGGGGGGGCATGGGAGCAGTTCTTC. Its translation: CASSPRTSGGAWEQFF.

The genes are TRBV5-1 and TRBJ1-6; TRBD1 agrees at 7 bases. CDR1 SGHRS and CDR2 YFSETQ come from the germline V gene. The CDR3 runs 20 residues. V was clipped by 5 bases and J by 3 bases; unmatched bases: 20. CDR3 protein: CASRSSGPGQGGVYNSPLHF. In DNA, the CDR3 is TGCGCCAGCAGGTCGTCTGGCCCCGGACAAGGGGGCGTCTATAATTCACCCCTCCACTTT.